The clone carrying this TCR beta chain was counted ten times or more. The data were obtained in a study of blood T cells in healthy people across ages. Then a second PCR, running roughly 7 to 12 cycles, was carried out with a sample-barcoded 5' primer and a J-beta primer mix. MiXCR, run by TCRdb on the 5' RACE reads, gives a single entry per CDR3 protein. In the table there are fewer than 800,000 distinct CDR3 sequences, 21% of which are singletons. The CDR3 consists of 14 residues. V was pared by 0 bases and J by 3 bases, with 6 bases between. Germline loops: CDR1 SGDLS, CDR2 YYNGEE. The rearrangement uses TRBV9 and TRBJ1-4; D is unresolved. The sample consisted of blood. The receptor was derived from a man aged 65-85 years in good health. The chain's CDR3 is CASSVGVANEKLFF. The CDR3 region has the DNA TGTGCCAGCAGCGTAGGAGTAGCTAATGAAAAACTGTTTTTT.